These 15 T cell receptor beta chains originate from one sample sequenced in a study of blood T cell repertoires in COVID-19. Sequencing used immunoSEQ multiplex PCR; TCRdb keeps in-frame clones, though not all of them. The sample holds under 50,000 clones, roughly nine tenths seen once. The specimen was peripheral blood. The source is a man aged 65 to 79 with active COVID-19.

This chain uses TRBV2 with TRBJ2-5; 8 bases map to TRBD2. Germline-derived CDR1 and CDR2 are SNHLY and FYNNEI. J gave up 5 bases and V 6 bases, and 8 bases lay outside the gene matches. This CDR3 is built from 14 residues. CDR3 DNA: TGTGCCAGCAGAAGCCGGGAGGGACGGGAGACCCAGTACTTC. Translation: CASRSREGRETQYF.

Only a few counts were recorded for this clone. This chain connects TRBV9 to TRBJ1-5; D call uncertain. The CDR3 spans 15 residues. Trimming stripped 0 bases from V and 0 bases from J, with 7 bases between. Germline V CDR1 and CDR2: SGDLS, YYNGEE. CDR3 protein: CASSVGPHSNQPQHF. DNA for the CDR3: TGTGCCAGCAGCGTAGGTCCCCATAGCAATCAGCCCCAGCATTTT.

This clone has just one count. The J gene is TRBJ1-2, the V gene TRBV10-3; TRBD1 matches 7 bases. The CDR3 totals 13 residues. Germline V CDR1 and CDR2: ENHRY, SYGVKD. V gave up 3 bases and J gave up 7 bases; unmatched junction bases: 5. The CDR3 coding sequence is TGTGCCATCAGTGAACAGGGGCGGGGTGGCTACACCTTC. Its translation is CAISEQGRGGYTF.

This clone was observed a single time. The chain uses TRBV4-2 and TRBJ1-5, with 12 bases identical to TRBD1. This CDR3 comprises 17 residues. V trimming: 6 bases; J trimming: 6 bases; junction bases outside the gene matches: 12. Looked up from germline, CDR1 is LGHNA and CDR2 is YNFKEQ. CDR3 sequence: CASSQGGDRGRSQPQHF. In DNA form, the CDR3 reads TGTGCCAGCAGTCAGGGAGGGGACAGGGGGCGAAGTCAGCCCCAGCATTTT.

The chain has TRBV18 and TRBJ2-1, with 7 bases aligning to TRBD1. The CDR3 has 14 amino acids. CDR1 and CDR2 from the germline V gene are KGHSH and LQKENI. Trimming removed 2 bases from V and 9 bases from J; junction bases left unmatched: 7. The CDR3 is CASSPGQGEAEQFF. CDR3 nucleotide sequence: TGTGCCAGCTCACCAGGGCAGGGGGAAGCTGAGCAGTTCTTC. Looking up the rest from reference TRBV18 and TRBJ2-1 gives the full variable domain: NAGVMQNPRHLVRRRGQEARLRCSPMKGHSHVYWYRQLPEEGLKFMVYLQKENIIDESGMPKERFSAEFPKEGPSILRIQQVVRGDSAAYFCASSPGQGEAEQFFGPGTRLTVL.

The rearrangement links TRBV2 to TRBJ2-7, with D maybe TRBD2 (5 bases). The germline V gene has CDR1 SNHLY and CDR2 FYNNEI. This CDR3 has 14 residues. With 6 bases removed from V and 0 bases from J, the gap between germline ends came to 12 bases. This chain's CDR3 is CASRPLVLSYEQYF. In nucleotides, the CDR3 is TGTGCCAGCAGGCCACTAGTCCTCTCCTACGAGCAGTACTTC.

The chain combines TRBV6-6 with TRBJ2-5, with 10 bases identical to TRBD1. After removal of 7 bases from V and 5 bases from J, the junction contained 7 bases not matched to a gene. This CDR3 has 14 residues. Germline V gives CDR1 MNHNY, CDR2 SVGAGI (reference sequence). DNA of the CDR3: TGTGCCAGCACATCGGGACAGGGGTATGAGACCCAGTACTTC. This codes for CASTSGQGYETQYF.

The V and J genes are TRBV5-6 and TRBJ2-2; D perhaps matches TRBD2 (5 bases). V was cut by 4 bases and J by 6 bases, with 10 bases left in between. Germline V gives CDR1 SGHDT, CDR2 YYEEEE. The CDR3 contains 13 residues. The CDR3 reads CASSPTGSGELFF. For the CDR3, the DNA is TGTGCCAGCAGCCCCACGGGATCCGGGGAGCTGTTTTTT.

DNA for the CDR3: TGTGCCAGTAGATCATTTAGCGGGGGGGCAGATACGCAGTATTTT. Amino acid sequence: CASRSFSGGADTQYF. The genes are TRBV19 and TRBJ2-3, with 11 bases fitting TRBD2. The junction had 6 bases not matched to a gene; V was cut back by 6 bases and J by 4 bases. The length of the CDR3 is 15 residues. In germline, CDR1 is LNHDA, CDR2 SQIVND (reference sequence). The variable domain in full, completed from reference TRBV19 and TRBJ2-3, reads DGGITQSPKYLFRKEGQNVTLSCEQNLNHDAMYWYRQDPGQGLRLIYYSQIVNDFQKGDIAEGYSVSREKKESFPLTVTSAQKNPTAFYLCASRSFSGGADTQYFGPGTRLTVL.

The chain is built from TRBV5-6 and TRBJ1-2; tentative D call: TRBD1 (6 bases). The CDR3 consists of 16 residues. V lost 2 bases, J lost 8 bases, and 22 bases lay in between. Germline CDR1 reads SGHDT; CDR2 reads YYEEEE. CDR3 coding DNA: TGTGCCAGCAGCTTCCGGCCCATACAGGGATCGAGCGGCTACACCTTC. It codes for CASSFRPIQGSSGYTF. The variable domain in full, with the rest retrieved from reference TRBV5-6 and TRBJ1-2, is DAGVTQSPTHLIKTRGQQVTLRCSPKSGHDTVSWYQQALGQGPQFIFQYYEEEERQRGNFPDRFSGHQFPNYSSELNVNALLLGDSALYLCASSFRPIQGSSGYTFGSGTRLTVV.

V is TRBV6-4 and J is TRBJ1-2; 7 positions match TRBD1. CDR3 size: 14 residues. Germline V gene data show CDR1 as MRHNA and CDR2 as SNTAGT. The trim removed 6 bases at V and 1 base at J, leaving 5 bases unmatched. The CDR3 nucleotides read TGTGCCAGCAGCCCGGGACAGAGTAACTATGGCTACACCTTC. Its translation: CASSPGQSNYGYTF.

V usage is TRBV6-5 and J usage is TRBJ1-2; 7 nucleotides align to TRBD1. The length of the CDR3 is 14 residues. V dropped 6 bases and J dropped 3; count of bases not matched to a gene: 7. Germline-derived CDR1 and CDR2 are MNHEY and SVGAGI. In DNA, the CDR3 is TGTGCCAGCAGACTACAGGGGCTGGACTATGGCTACACCTTC. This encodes CASRLQGLDYGYTF.

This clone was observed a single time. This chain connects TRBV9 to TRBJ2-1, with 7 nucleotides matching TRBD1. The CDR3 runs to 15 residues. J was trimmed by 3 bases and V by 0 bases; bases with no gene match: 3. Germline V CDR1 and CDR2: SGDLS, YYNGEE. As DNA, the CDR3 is TGTGCCAGCAGCGTAGTCGGGACAGTCTACAATGAGCAGTTCTTC. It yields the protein CASSVVGTVYNEQFF.

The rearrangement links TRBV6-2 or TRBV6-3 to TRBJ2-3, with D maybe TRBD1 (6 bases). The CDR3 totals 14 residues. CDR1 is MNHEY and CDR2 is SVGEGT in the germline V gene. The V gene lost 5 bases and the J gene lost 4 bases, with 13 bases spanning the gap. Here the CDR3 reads CASSTVGASDTQYF. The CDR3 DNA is TGTGCCAGCAGTACTGTGGGGGCGTCAGATACGCAGTATTTT.

In DNA, the CDR3 is TGTGCCAGCAGTTTCAGCTCTGGAAACACCATATATTTT. Amino acid sequence: CASSFSSGNTIYF. The chain combines TRBV12-3 or TRBV12-4 with TRBJ1-3; D not resolved. This CDR3 is 13 amino acids long. Trimming shortened V by 3 bases and J by 0 bases, and 3 bases separated the two germline ends.